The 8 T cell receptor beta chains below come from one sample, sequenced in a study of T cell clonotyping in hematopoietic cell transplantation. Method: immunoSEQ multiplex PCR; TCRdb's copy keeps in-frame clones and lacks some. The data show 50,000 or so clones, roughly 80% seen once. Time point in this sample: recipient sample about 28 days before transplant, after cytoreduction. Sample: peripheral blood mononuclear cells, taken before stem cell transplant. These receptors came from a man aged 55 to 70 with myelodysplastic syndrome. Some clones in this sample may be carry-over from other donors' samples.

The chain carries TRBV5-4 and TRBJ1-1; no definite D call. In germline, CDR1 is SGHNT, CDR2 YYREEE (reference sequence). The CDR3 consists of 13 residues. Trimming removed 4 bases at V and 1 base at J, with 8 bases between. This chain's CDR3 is CASSRARNTEAFF. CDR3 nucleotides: TGTGCCAGCAGCAGGGCTCGGAACACTGAAGCTTTCTTT.

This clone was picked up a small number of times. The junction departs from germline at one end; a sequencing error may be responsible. CDR3 amino acids: CASVLEEGPSCF. The CDR3 DNA follows: TGTGCCAGCGTTTTGGAGGAGGGCCCGTCTTGCTTC. The chain carries TRBV2 and TRBJ1-2; D gene unclear. CDR1 is SNHLY and CDR2 is FYNNEI in the germline V gene. CDR3 size: 12 residues.

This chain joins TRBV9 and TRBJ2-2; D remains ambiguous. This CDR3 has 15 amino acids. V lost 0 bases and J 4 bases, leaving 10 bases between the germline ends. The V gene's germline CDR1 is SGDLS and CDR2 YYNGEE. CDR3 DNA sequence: TGTGCCAGCAGCGTAGTAGTAGATCGCACCGGGGAGCTGTTTTTT. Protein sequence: CASSVVVDRTGELFF.

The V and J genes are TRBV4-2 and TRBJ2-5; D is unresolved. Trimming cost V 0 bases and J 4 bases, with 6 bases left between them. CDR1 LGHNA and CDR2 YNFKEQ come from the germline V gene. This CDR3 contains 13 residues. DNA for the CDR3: TGTGCCAGCAGCCAAGATTTTCGAGAGACCCAGTACTTC. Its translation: CASSQDFRETQYF.

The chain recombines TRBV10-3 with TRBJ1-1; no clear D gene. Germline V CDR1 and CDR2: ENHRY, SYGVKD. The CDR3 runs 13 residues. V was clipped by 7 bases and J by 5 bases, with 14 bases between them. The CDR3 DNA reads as TGTGCCATCAACGAGGGTTCGAGGACTGAAGCTTTCTTT. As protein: CAINEGSRTEAFF.

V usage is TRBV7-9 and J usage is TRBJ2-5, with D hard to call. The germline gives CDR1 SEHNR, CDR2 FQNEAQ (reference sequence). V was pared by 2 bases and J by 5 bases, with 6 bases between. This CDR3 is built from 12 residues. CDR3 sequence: CASSLRKETQYF. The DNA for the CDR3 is TGTGCCAGCAGCTTAAGAAAGGAGACCCAGTACTTC.

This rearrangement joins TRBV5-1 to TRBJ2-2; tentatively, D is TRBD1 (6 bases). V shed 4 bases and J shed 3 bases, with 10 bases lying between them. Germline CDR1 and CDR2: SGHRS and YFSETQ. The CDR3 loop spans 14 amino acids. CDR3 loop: CASSLGADTGELFF. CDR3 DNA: TGCGCCAGCAGCCTGGGGGCGGACACCGGGGAGCTGTTTTTT.

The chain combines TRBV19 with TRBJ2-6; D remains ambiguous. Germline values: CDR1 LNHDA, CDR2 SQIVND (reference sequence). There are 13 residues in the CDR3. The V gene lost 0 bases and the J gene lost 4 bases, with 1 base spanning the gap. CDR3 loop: CASSIDGANVLTF. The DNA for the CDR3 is TGTGCCAGTAGTATAGACGGGGCCAACGTCCTGACTTTC. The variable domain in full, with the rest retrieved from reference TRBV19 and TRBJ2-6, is DGGITQSPKYLFRKEGQNVTLSCEQNLNHDAMYWYRQDPGQGLRLIYYSQIVNDFQKGDIAEGYSVSREKKESFPLTVTSAQKNPTAFYLCASSIDGANVLTFGAGSRLTVL.